This T cell receptor beta chain was documented in a study of OX40 agonist ivuxolimab in advanced cancers. Study-wide background: Hepatocellular carcinoma, melanoma, renal cell or head and neck cancer occurred in dose-escalation patients. From roughly 20 to 85 years was the age range, with a mean of about 54 years, and approximately 84% were male. Findings and caveats of the study: The mean number of expanded clones was higher in CD8+ T cells than in CD4+.

Only a few counts were recorded for this clone. Its antigen is currently unknown. Clones were read by immunoSEQ multiplex PCR, and TCRdb kept only the in-frame ones, dropping some. The data hold about 53,000 clones, with 79% observed a single time. V was pared by 5 bases and J by 1 base, with 8 bases between. The germline gives CDR1 SGHTA, CDR2 FQGNSA. This CDR3 contains 13 residues. The chain recombines TRBV7-2 with TRBJ1-1, with D possibly being TRBD1 (5 bases). This TCR was sampled from an adult with an advanced solid tumor such as melanoma, head and neck, liver or kidney cancer. The sample in question was CD4+ or CD8+ T cells sorted from blood, obtained in a trial of the OX40 agonist ivuxolimab. The CDR3 DNA reads TGTGCCAGCAGCCTCGGACAGAACACTGAAGCTTTCTTT. As protein: CASSLGQNTEAFF.